This T cell receptor beta chain derives from a study of regulatory T cells in long-lasting Graves disease. Time point specified: persistent/refractory GD, antithyroid drugs over 5 years with positive TRAb. PBMC RNA served as the TCR library source. Both iRepertoire HTBI primers and Arm-PCR of CDR3 regions were used to build the TCR beta libraries. One entry per CDR3 protein results from TCRdb running MiXCR on the multiplex PCR reads. The sample has some 340,000 distinct CDR3 sequences, about 23% seen once. Study-level points and caveats: Sharing of public clonotypes was greater in persistent patients (2,741) than in new patients (roughly 970).

The table lists this clonotype with a few counts. Antigen: not known. CDR1 is DFQATT and CDR2 is SNEGSKA in the germline V gene (reference sequence). V lost 5 bases, J lost 0 bases, and 17 bases lay in between. The CDR3 runs 15 residues. The sequence derives from a woman aged 35 to 49 with Graves disease. This material consisted of peripheral blood mononuclear cells (PBMCs), taken when the disease was refractory, from a patient treated with antithyroid drugs. The J gene is TRBJ2-7, the V gene TRBV20-1, with D perhaps being TRBD1 or TRBD2 (5 bases each). In nucleotides, the CDR3 is TGCAGTGCTCTACTAGGGGAGAAAAGCTCCTACGAGCAGTACTTC. Translation: CSALLGEKSSYEQYF.